The subject of this entry is one T cell receptor (beta chain). Libraries were prepared by immunoSEQ multiplex PCR; TCRdb keeps only in-frame clonotypes and omits some of them. Of around 140,000 clones in the sample, about 93% are singletons; the top ten hold roughly 2.5%. This CDR3 is built from 15 residues. CDR1 is MNHEY, CDR2 SVGEGT, per germline. V gave up 6 bases and J gave up 1 base; unmatched junction bases: 5. The record originates from a study of control samples from healthy donors and cancer patients. This chain joins TRBV6-2 or TRBV6-3 and TRBJ2-3, with 9 positions matching TRBD1. Sequences were obtained from blood. The sequence derives from a man aged 40-50 years in good health. The chain's CDR3 is CASSRDRAGTDTQYF. The CDR3 DNA reads as TGTGCCAGCAGCCGGGACAGGGCCGGCACAGATACGCAGTATTTT.